The present T cell receptor beta chain was sequenced within a study of shared clonotypes between healthy human individuals. The wider study: The study enrolled a couple of women and three men aged 18 to 49. Whole-study findings and limits: Approximately 4.5% was the fraction of naive CD4 clonotypes found shared across a handful of donors.

Terminally differentiated effector memory CD45RA+ cells were left out of the naive CD8 fraction, which was CD45RO-negative and positively selected for CCR7. Sequencing was performed with immunoSEQ multiplex PCR; in TCRdb, only in-frame clones are kept and a portion is missing. The sample yields millions of clones, 93% seen once. A note on this clone: Its antigen is currently unknown.

This clonotype originated in a man between 18 and 29 years old in good health. Some clones in this sample may be carry-over from other donors' samples. The material sequenced was naive CD8+ T cells from PBMCs.

The CDR3 coding sequence is TGTGCCAGCGGCCTCGCGGGAGCCGTGGGCTCCTACGAGCAGTACTTC. As protein: CASGLAGAVGSYEQYF. The chain joins TRBV27 to TRBJ2-7, with 7 bases fitting TRBD2. CDR1 and CDR2 (germline): MNHEY, SMNVEV (reference sequence). The J segment lost 0 bases and the V segment lost 8 bases, leaving 13 bases of the junction unmatched. The CDR3 has 16 residues.